This T cell receptor (beta chain) is from a study of CD8 T cells in ankylosing spondylitis. Germline lookup yields CDR1 SGHVS and CDR2 FQNEAQ. With 5 bases removed from V and 1 base from J, the gap between germline ends came to 19 bases. The CDR3 contains 17 residues. This clonotype was found many times. The antigen remains undetermined. Findings and caveats of the study: Apparently characteristic of ankylosing spondylitis blood was a TCR beta motif (eight highly homologous variants).

TCRdb reprocessed the 5' RACE reads with MiXCR, giving one entry per CDR3 protein. The top ten clones hold 6.8% of a sample with approximately 500,000 distinct CDR3 sequences, 9.5% to 15% of them seen once. V is TRBV7-8 and J is TRBJ2-3; D is perhaps TRBD2 (5 bases). Sequencing was carried out using blood, either unsorted or a sorted T cell fraction (not recorded which). The sequence was collected from a male donor with ankylosing spondylitis. The CDR3 DNA reads TGTGCCAGCAGCCTACCCGCGTCTAGCCGACGCACAGATACGCAGTATTTT. The encoded protein is CASSLPASSRRTDTQYF. The variable domain in full, with the rest retrieved from reference TRBV7-8 and TRBJ2-3, is GAGVSQSPRYKVAKRGQDVALRCDPISGHVSLFWYQQALGQGPEFLTYFQNEAQLDKSGLPSDRFFAERPEGSVSTLKIQRTQQEDSAVYLCASSLPASSRRTDTQYFGPGTRLTVL.